This TCR beta chain was observed in a study of cytomegalovirus exposure and HLA in healthy donors. Study-level information: As an earlier analysis found, roughly 170 million T cells yielded about 120 million unique TCR beta sequences. Whole-study findings and limits: Later analysis found that TCR beta chains associated with HLA were more clonally expanded than other, equally common chains. A later analysis by the authors found several of the most significant clusters apparently linked to common viral pathogens.

This CDR3 contains 17 residues. V was trimmed by 1 base and J by 3 bases, leaving 16 bases between them. The germline V gene has CDR1 LGHNA and CDR2 YSLEER. Vbeta (60) and Jbeta (13) primers were used in the PCR. Generated by immunoSEQ multiplex PCR, the TCRdb table keeps only in-frame clones and is missing some. The sample carries 150,000 to 200,000 clones, approximately 78% recorded once. On this clone: The antigen is not known.

Material: PBMCs. The V gene is TRBV4-3, the J gene TRBJ2-1; D perhaps matches TRBD2 (6 bases). This TCR came from a woman younger than 35 in good health and CMV-seronegative. In nucleotides, the CDR3 is TGCGCCAGCAGCCAAGGGCCGGGGACTCCAATCTACAATGAGCAGTTCTTC. Translated: CASSQGPGTPIYNEQFF.